The present entry profiles one T cell receptor beta chain with its context. Its antigen is as yet unknown. The record originates from a study of shared clonotypes between healthy human individuals. General study results and limits: What naive subsets generally showed was a larger estimated richness than memory subsets showed.

CDR1 and CDR2 from the germline V gene are SGHNT and YYREEE (reference sequence). V trimming: 4 bases; J trimming: 5 bases; junction bases outside the gene matches: 8. The CDR3 extends over 15 amino acids. Libraries were prepared by immunoSEQ multiplex PCR; TCRdb keeps only in-frame clonotypes and omits some of them. The sample consists of about 120,000 clones, around 68% of them appearing once. In CD8 memory, CD45RO+ cells were put together with CCR7-negative CD45RA+ TemRA cells. The rearrangement links TRBV5-4 to TRBJ2-7, with 11 bases identical to TRBD2. This clonotype originated in a woman aged 25 to 45 in good health. The sample was memory CD8+ T cells sorted from blood. Subset meaning: CD45RO+ cells pooled with CCR7-negative TemRA cells. The CDR3 sequence is CASSPLSGRAHEQYF. The CDR3, as DNA: TGTGCCAGCAGCCCCCTTAGCGGGAGGGCCCACGAGCAGTACTTC.